This TCR beta chain is drawn from a study of blood T cell repertoires in COVID-19. On the study more broadly: Collection of acute and convalescent COVID-19 samples took place in the United States, Italy and Spain. From T cells, B-cell-depleted T cells, or PBMCs came the material, which was cDNA or gDNA.

Method: immunoSEQ multiplex PCR; TCRdb's copy keeps in-frame clones and lacks some. The sample yields under 25,000 clones, roughly 84% seen once. V was pared by 6 bases and J by 4 bases, with 18 bases between. The germline gives CDR1 MNHEY, CDR2 SVGAGI. CDR3 length: 15 amino acids. This receptor was taken from an elderly man with active or convalescent COVID-19. The source material was peripheral blood. The chain employs TRBV6-5 and TRBJ1-2; maybe TRBD1 (5 bases). For the CDR3, the DNA is TGTGCCAGCAGCAGCTTGGGGGGGGGAGGCTATGGCTACACCTTC. Protein product: CASSSLGGGGYGYTF.